These 27 T cell receptor beta chains were all obtained from the same sample, sequenced in a study of blood T cell repertoires in COVID-19. Produced via immunoSEQ multiplex PCR; TCRdb's table is partial and in-frame only. The sample lists roughly 190,000 clones, over 75% seen once, with roughly 0.77% in the top ten. Input material: PBMCs or T cells enriched from blood (not recorded which). These TCRs come from a young woman who had recovered from COVID-19.

This rearrangement joins TRBV27 to TRBJ2-2; 10 bases match TRBD2. J lost 5 bases, V lost 5 bases, and 11 bases had no gene match. CDR1 MNHEY and CDR2 SMNVEV come from the germline V gene (reference sequence). This CDR3 has 17 amino acids. The CDR3 region is CASSPGLAEAKTGELFF. CDR3 nucleotide sequence: TGTGCCAGCAGTCCCGGACTAGCGGAAGCCAAAACCGGGGAGCTGTTTTTT.

The table lists this clone with a count of one. The V and J genes are TRBV5-1 and TRBJ1-3; 9 nucleotides align to TRBD1. CDR3 length: 16 residues. Per the germline V gene, CDR1 is SGHRS and CDR2 is YFSETQ. J was trimmed by 7 bases and V by 2 bases; bases with no gene match: 10. The CDR3 sequence is CASSLLPTGGSNTIYF. DNA of the CDR3: TGCGCCAGCAGCTTACTACCGACAGGGGGATCGAACACCATATATTTT. The entire variable domain, with the rest obtained from reference TRBV5-1 and TRBJ1-3, is as follows: KAGVTQTPRYLIKTRGQQVTLSCSPISGHRSVSWYQQTPGQGLQFLFEYFSETQRNKGNFPGRFSGRQFSNSRSEMNVSTLELGDSALYLCASSLLPTGGSNTIYFGEGSWLTVV.

The chain carries TRBV7-2 and TRBJ2-7, with D perhaps matching TRBD1 (6 bases). Trimming stripped 5 bases from V and 7 bases from J, with 12 bases between. This CDR3 contains 12 residues. Germline V lookup: CDR1 SGHTA, CDR2 FQGNSA. The CDR3 nucleotides are TGTGCCAGCAGCCGAGCAGGGGTGGAGCAGTACTTC. Translation gives CASSRAGVEQYF.

The gene calls are TRBV28 and TRBJ1-2; 9 bases line up with TRBD1. The V gene's germline CDR1 is MDHEN and CDR2 SYDVKM. The junction had 14 bases not matched to a gene; V was cut back by 5 bases and J by 4 bases. This CDR3 has 17 amino acids. The DNA of the CDR3 is TGTGCCAGCAGTACCCGACAGGGGGTCCTCCCCCTCTATGGCTACACCTTC. This sequence encodes CASSTRQGVLPLYGYTF.

This chain links TRBV4-1 with TRBJ2-7; 9 bases are shared with TRBD1. CDR3 length: 15 residues. V was pared by 4 bases and J by 4 bases, with 8 bases of the junction left unmatched. In germline, CDR1 is MGHRA, CDR2 YSYEKL. CDR3 amino acids: CASSLRTGVRYEQYF. In DNA, the CDR3 is TGCGCCAGCAGCCTTAGGACAGGGGTGAGGTACGAGCAGTACTTC.

This clone has only one observation. The chain joins TRBV5-1 to TRBJ2-1, with 15 bases lining up with TRBD2. Per germline, CDR1 SGHRS and CDR2 YFSETQ. CDR3 size: 17 residues. The V segment lost 0 bases and the J segment 8 bases; nucleotides outside the gene matches: 6. The CDR3 bases are TGCGCCAGCAGCTTGGAACCTGGACTAGCGGGAGGGGATGAGCAGTTCTTC. It specifies CASSLEPGLAGGDEQFF.

This chain links TRBV3-1 (or the pseudogene TRBV3-2) with TRBJ2-3, with TRBD2 matching 14 bases. From germline, CDR1 is LGHDT and CDR2 YNNKEL (reference sequence). The CDR3 is made up of 19 amino acids. J was trimmed by 1 base and V by 4 bases; bases with no gene match: 10. The chain's CDR3 is CASSRRLAGGSSGTDTQYF. Written as DNA, the CDR3 is TGTGCCAGCAGCCGCCGACTAGCGGGAGGGTCCTCTGGCACAGATACGCAGTATTTT.

V gene TRBV7-8 combines with J gene TRBJ2-7; TRBD1 matches at 9 bases. Trimming took 1 base from V and 6 from J; bases not matched to a gene: 4. Germline V gives CDR1 SGHVS, CDR2 FQNEAQ. The CDR3 has 14 residues. Written as DNA, the CDR3 is TGTGCCAGCAGCTTAGTGGTGACAGGGGGCGAGCAGTACTTC. Translating it yields CASSLVVTGGEQYF.

The chain recombines TRBV28 with TRBJ2-6, with TRBD1 identical over 8 bases. Trimming removed 5 bases from V and 2 bases from J; junction bases left unmatched: 8. The V gene's germline CDR1 is MDHEN and CDR2 SYDVKM. This CDR3 has 17 residues. The CDR3 loop is CASSVRAGGTGANVLTF. CDR3 DNA sequence: TGTGCCAGCAGTGTCAGGGCAGGGGGCACTGGGGCCAACGTCCTGACTTTC.

V and J are TRBV7-9 and TRBJ1-1; a possible D gene is TRBD1 (6 bases). The CDR3 has 15 amino acids. CDR1 is SEHNR, CDR2 FQNEAQ, per germline (reference sequence). V lost 4 bases and J lost 4, with 16 bases in between. The CDR3 DNA is TGTGCCAGCAGCTCCCGCCCAGCAGGGGCCACTGAAGCTTTCTTT. Translating it yields CASSSRPAGATEAFF.

The chain joins TRBV5-1 to TRBJ2-5; a weak D match, TRBD2 (6 bases). Between the trimmed V and J ends, which lost 5 bases and 4 bases, there was a span of 18 bases. CDR1 SGHRS and CDR2 YFSETQ come from the germline V gene. The CDR3 is 15 amino acids. The CDR3 here is CASRVEDRRGETQYF. CDR3 sequence (DNA): TGCGCCAGCAGGGTGGAGGATCGGCGGGGAGAGACCCAGTACTTC.

This rearrangement joins TRBV5-4 to TRBJ2-1; TRBD1 aligns across 8 bases. Germline CDR1 is SGHNT and CDR2 is YYREEE (reference sequence). This CDR3 comprises 15 residues. The V and J ends lost 4 bases and 8 bases, in that order; junction bases with no gene match: 11. The DNA for the CDR3 is TGTGCCAGCAGCCAATATACAGGGGGTAGCGATGAGCAGTTCTTC. Translating gives CASSQYTGGSDEQFF.

This chain joins TRBV5-1 and TRBJ1-3; 8 nucleotides align to TRBD1. This CDR3 has 16 amino acids. V was pared by 2 bases and J by 0 bases, with 4 bases of the junction left unmatched. Looked up from germline, CDR1 is SGHRS and CDR2 is YFSETQ. The CDR3 loop reads CASSLTGQASGNTIYF. The CDR3 DNA sequence: TGCGCCAGCAGCTTAACGGGACAGGCCTCTGGAAACACCATATATTTT.

This chain links TRBV5-1 with TRBJ2-6; 9 nucleotides match TRBD2. CDR3 size: 18 residues. CDR1 and CDR2 (germline): SGHRS, YFSETQ. V dropped 2 bases and J dropped 0; count of bases not matched to a gene: 6. The CDR3 sequence is CASSFSPSGVSGANVLTF. The CDR3 DNA reads as TGCGCCAGCAGCTTCTCGCCTAGCGGGGTCTCTGGGGCCAACGTCCTGACTTTC.

This chain uses TRBV7-3 with TRBJ2-1; D unclear. V gave up 1 base and J gave up 0 bases, with 10 bases separating them. The CDR3 has 16 amino acids. Germline V gene lookup returns CDR1 SGHTA and CDR2 FQGTGA. CDR3 sequence: CASSLIGPSSYNEQFF. CDR3 coding DNA: TGTGCCAGCAGCTTAATTGGCCCCAGCTCCTACAATGAGCAGTTCTTC.

The chain carries TRBV4-2 and TRBJ2-7; TRBD1 aligns across 7 bases. This CDR3 comprises 19 residues. Germline CDR1 LGHNA, CDR2 YNFKEQ. The V gene end was trimmed by 4 bases and the J gene end by 3 bases; junction bases not matched to a gene: 21. The CDR3 loop is CASSRRQGAQAAGDYEQYF. Here the CDR3 DNA reads TGTGCCAGCAGCCGACGACAGGGTGCCCAGGCGGCCGGGGACTACGAGCAGTACTTC.

In its sample, this clone was seen once. The chain carries TRBV19 and TRBJ1-3, with D possibly TRBD1 on 5 matching bases. The V end was cut by 8 bases, the J end by 0 bases, with 11 bases between. The CDR3 has 14 amino acids. CDR1 and CDR2 from the germline V gene are LNHDA and SQIVND (reference sequence). This CDR3 is CASSDSFSGNTIYF. The DNA of the CDR3 is TGTGCCAGTTCCGACAGTTTCTCTGGAAACACCATATATTTT.

The V gene is TRBV10-3, the J gene TRBJ1-2, with 9 nucleotides matching TRBD1. V shed 6 bases, J shed 2 bases, and the junction held 4 bases outside the gene matches. Per germline, CDR1 ENHRY and CDR2 SYGVKD. The CDR3 runs 14 residues. The CDR3 sequence: CAIRGTGTNYGYTF. CDR3 nucleotides: TGTGCCATCAGGGGGACAGGGACCAACTATGGCTACACCTTC.

This rearrangement joins TRBV2 to TRBJ1-5; D uncertain. CDR1 is SNHLY and CDR2 is FYNNEI in the germline V gene. The CDR3 totals 15 residues. Deletions cut 4 bases from V and 3 bases from J, with 13 bases between. The CDR3 reads CASSVEAEPNQPQHF. CDR3 nucleotide sequence: TGTGCCAGCAGTGTGGAGGCGGAACCCAATCAGCCCCAGCATTTT.

The V gene is TRBV6-1, the J gene TRBJ1-5, with no clear D. The V gene lost 1 base and the J gene lost 1 base, with 11 bases spanning the gap. CDR1 and CDR2 from the germline V gene are MNHNS and SASEGT. The CDR3 runs 16 residues. For the CDR3, the DNA is TGTGCCAGCAGTGAAGTACCAACACCCAGCAATCAGCCCCAGCATTTT. Translated: CASSEVPTPSNQPQHF.

The rearrangement joins TRBV7-2 to TRBJ2-3; no definite D call. Germline CDR1 SGHTA, CDR2 FQGNSA. Trimming stripped 5 bases from V and 0 bases from J, with 6 bases between. This CDR3 is built from 13 residues. As DNA, the CDR3 is TGTGCCAGCAGCCCGGGTAGCACAGATACGCAGTATTTT. Its protein product is CASSPGSTDTQYF.

The V gene is TRBV7-9, the J gene TRBJ2-7, with 12 bases that match TRBD1. The germline V gene has CDR1 SEHNR and CDR2 FQNEAQ (reference sequence). Trimming removed 5 bases from V and 4 bases from J; junction bases left unmatched: 18. This CDR3 contains 19 residues. The CDR3 coding sequence is TGTGCCAGCAGCCCGACACCGGGACAGGGGGCATTTTTTGGGTACGAGCAGTACTTC. Encoded protein: CASSPTPGQGAFFGYEQYF. Looking up the rest from reference TRBV7-9 and TRBJ2-7 gives the full variable domain: DTGVSQNPRHKITKRGQNVTFRCDPISEHNRLYWYRQTLGQGPEFLTYFQNEAQLEKSRLLSDRFSAERPKGSFSTLEIQRTEQGDSAMYLCASSPTPGQGAFFGYEQYFGPGTRLTVT.

J is TRBJ2-2 and V is TRBV3-1 (or the pseudogene TRBV3-2); 12 nucleotides match TRBD2. Germline-derived CDR1 and CDR2 are LGHDT and YNNKEL (reference sequence). Unmatched junction bases numbered 8, after V lost 2 bases and J lost 4 bases. This CDR3 region has 18 residues. CDR3 sequence reads: CASSQRLAGVSATGELFF. For the CDR3, the DNA is TGTGCCAGCAGCCAAAGACTAGCGGGAGTTTCGGCCACCGGGGAGCTGTTTTTT.

There are many counts of this clone. The chain carries TRBV5-1 and TRBJ2-5; 9 positions match TRBD2. The CDR3 length is 16 residues. The V gene's germline CDR1 is SGHRS and CDR2 YFSETQ. Trimming cost V 3 bases and J 7 bases; bases outside gene matches: 13. The CDR3 here is CASSSGTSRAHGTQYF. The CDR3 nucleotides read TGCGCCAGCAGCTCTGGGACTAGCCGGGCACATGGGACCCAGTACTTC.

The chain joins TRBV28 to TRBJ2-7; 10 bases fit TRBD1. Looked up from germline, CDR1 is MDHEN and CDR2 is SYDVKM. The CDR3 totals 14 residues. V lost 4 bases, J lost 5 bases, and 5 bases stayed unmatched. The CDR3 region has the DNA TGTGCCAGCAGTTATCCGGGACAGGGGAACGAGCAGTACTTC. This encodes CASSYPGQGNEQYF. Filled out from reference TRBV28 and TRBJ2-7, the complete variable domain reads DVKVTQSSRYLVKRTGEKVFLECVQDMDHENMFWYRQDPGLGLRLIYFSYDVKMKEKGDIPEGYSVSREKKERFSLILESASTNQTSMYLCASSYPGQGNEQYFGPGTRLTVT.

Notes on this clone: A read error is possible here, since a much larger clone lies one base away. This chain joins TRBV6-4 and TRBJ2-3, with TRBD2 matching over 10 bases. The germline gives CDR1 MRHNA, CDR2 SNTAGT. The CDR3 contains 15 residues. Germline trimming cut 4 bases from V and 0 bases from J; bases unmatched to any gene: 1. The CDR3 sequence: CASSATSGSTDTQYF. CDR3 bases: TGTGCCAGCAGTGCGACTAGCGGGAGCACAGATACGCAGTATTTT.

The chain links TRBV27 to TRBJ1-4; D might be TRBD1 (5 bases). The V gene lost 4 bases and the J gene lost 0 bases, with 27 bases spanning the gap. CDR1 MNHEY and CDR2 SMNVEV come from the germline V gene (reference sequence). This CDR3 contains 21 residues. The CDR3, as DNA: TGTGCCAGCAGTTCACACCCCCGGGACCAGGGAGGTCCCTCAACTAATGAAAAACTGTTTTTT. It translates to CASSSHPRDQGGPSTNEKLFF.